Listed below are T cell receptor beta chains from one sample, sequenced in a study of blood T cell repertoires in COVID-19. Profiling relied on immunoSEQ multiplex PCR, and the TCRdb table lists in-frame clones only, not all of them. The sample has some 69,000 clones, over 85% seen once; the top ten hold about 1.3%. The sequencing sample was made of peripheral blood. These receptors came from a man aged 55-75 years with acute or convalescent COVID-19. CDR3s leave out the opening cysteine and the closing phenylalanine or tryptophan. The order of the fields is CDR3 length, V gene, J gene, CDR3 protein.

CDR3 length: 13; V gene: TRBV4-1; J gene: TRBJ1-6; CDR3 protein: ASSQEDRVNSPLH
CDR3 length: 12; V gene: TRBV29-1; J gene: TRBJ1-2; CDR3 protein: SVALSLTDYGYT
CDR3 length: 15; V gene: TRBV5-1; J gene: TRBJ2-6; CDR3 protein: ASSLATGPPGANVLT
CDR3 length: 14; V gene: TRBV24-1; J gene: TRBJ2-7; CDR3 protein: ATSDLDRGSGNEQY
CDR3 length: 13; V gene: TRBV5-6; J gene: TRBJ2-5; CDR3 protein: ASSPRQGLQETQY
CDR3 length: 13; V gene: TRBV6-5; J gene: TRBJ1-6; CDR3 protein: ASSYLSRGNSPLH
CDR3 length: 13; V gene: TRBV24-1; J gene: TRBJ2-5; CDR3 protein: ATSDPTGREETQY
CDR3 length: 10; V gene: TRBV2; J gene: TRBJ2-2; CDR3 protein: ASRRGSGELF
CDR3 length: 13; V gene: TRBV13; J gene: TRBJ1-6; CDR3 protein: ASRVARGNNSPLH
CDR3 length: 17; V gene: TRBV2; J gene: TRBJ2-3; CDR3 protein: ASTPASLLAGPTTDTQY
CDR3 length: 12; V gene: TRBV14; J gene: TRBJ1-2; CDR3 protein: ASSADRILYGYT
CDR3 length: 14; V gene: TRBV10-3; J gene: TRBJ1-5; CDR3 protein: AISEGDRVSYQPQH
CDR3 length: 12; V gene: TRBV30; J gene: TRBJ1-1; CDR3 protein: AWSAYQGATEAF
CDR3 length: 13; V gene: TRBV5-1; J gene: TRBJ2-7; CDR3 protein: ASSVTGSGSYEQY
CDR3 length: 9; V gene: TRBV10-3; J gene: TRBJ2-7; CDR3 protein: AISEQDRQY
CDR3 length: 14; V gene: TRBV11-2; J gene: TRBJ1-2; CDR3 protein: ASSLDKNSFYTGYT
CDR3 length: 13; V gene: TRBV3-1/TRBV3-2; J gene: TRBJ2-1; CDR3 protein: ASSQSKGGFYEQF
CDR3 length: 12; V gene: TRBV7-8; J gene: TRBJ1-4; CDR3 protein: ASSRDRGTEKLF
CDR3 length: 13; V gene: TRBV5-1; J gene: TRBJ2-1; CDR3 protein: ASSLAGREGGEQF
CDR3 length: 12; V gene: TRBV6-6; J gene: TRBJ1-2; CDR3 protein: ASSPVGQRGGYT
CDR3 length: 11; V gene: TRBV10-3; J gene: TRBJ1-4; CDR3 protein: AISQNQGEKLF
CDR3 length: 13; V gene: TRBV6-5; J gene: TRBJ2-7; CDR3 protein: ASSYETGTGLKSR
CDR3 length: 13; V gene: TRBV6-5; J gene: TRBJ1-3; CDR3 protein: ASRGKGFSGNTIY
CDR3 length: 11; V gene: TRBV12-3/TRBV12-4; J gene: TRBJ1-1; CDR3 protein: ASTDRGRTEAF
CDR3 length: 11; V gene: TRBV7-9; J gene: TRBJ2-5; CDR3 protein: ASSRGNRETQY
CDR3 length: 14; V gene: TRBV5-4; J gene: TRBJ2-1; CDR3 protein: ASTRPGLAKYNEQF
CDR3 length: 14; V gene: TRBV11-1; J gene: TRBJ1-4; CDR3 protein: ASSTPPGQTNEKLF
CDR3 length: 13; V gene: TRBV6-4; J gene: TRBJ1-1; CDR3 protein: ASSDSRVMNTEAF
CDR3 length: 11; V gene: TRBV24-1; J gene: TRBJ1-1; CDR3 protein: ATSGQQNTEAF
CDR3 length: 13; V gene: TRBV11-2; J gene: TRBJ2-5; CDR3 protein: ASSLGLAGGGTQY
CDR3 length: 10; V gene: TRBV28; J gene: TRBJ2-7; CDR3 protein: ASGEGRGEQY
CDR3 length: 13; V gene: TRBV19; J gene: TRBJ2-5; CDR3 protein: ASGEGRGRLETQY
CDR3 length: 13; V gene: TRBV11-1; J gene: TRBJ2-1; CDR3 protein: ASSPGTSVNNEQF
CDR3 length: 12; V gene: TRBV7-9; J gene: TRBJ1-2; CDR3 protein: ASSLATTGYGYT
CDR3 length: 11; V gene: TRBV20-1; J gene: TRBJ2-3; CDR3 protein: SASFGLRDTQY
CDR3 length: 12; V gene: TRBV20-1; J gene: TRBJ1-1; CDR3 protein: SASGDRGGTEAF